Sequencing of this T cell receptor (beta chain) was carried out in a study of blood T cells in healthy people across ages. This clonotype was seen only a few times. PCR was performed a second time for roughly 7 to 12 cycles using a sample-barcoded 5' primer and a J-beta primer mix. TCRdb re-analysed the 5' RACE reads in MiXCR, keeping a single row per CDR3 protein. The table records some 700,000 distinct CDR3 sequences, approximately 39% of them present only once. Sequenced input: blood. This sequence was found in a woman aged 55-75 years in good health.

The CDR3 coding sequence is TGTGCCAGCAGTATACCGAAGGAAAAACTGTTTTTT. Its protein is CASSIPKEKLFF. The chain uses TRBV28 and TRBJ1-4; D unresolved. With 5 bases removed from V and 8 bases from J, the gap between germline ends came to 9 bases. This CDR3 is built from 12 residues. Germline loops: CDR1 MDHEN, CDR2 SYDVKM.